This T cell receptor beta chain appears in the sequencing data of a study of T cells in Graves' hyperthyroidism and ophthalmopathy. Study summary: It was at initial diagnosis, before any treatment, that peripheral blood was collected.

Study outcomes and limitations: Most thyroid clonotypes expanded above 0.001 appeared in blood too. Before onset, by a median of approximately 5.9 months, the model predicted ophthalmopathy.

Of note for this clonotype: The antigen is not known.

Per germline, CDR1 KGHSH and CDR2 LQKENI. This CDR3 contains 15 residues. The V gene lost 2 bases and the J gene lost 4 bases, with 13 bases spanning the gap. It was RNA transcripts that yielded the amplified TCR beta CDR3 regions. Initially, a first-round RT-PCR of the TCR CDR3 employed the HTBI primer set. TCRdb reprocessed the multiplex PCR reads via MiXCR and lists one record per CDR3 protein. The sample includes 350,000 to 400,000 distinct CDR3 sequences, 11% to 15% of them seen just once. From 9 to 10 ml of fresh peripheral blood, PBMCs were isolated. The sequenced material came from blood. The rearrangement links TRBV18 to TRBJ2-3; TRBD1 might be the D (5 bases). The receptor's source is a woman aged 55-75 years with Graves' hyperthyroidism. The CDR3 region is CASSPGAHGPDTQYF. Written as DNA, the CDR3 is TGTGCCAGCTCACCAGGGGCCCATGGGCCAGATACGCAGTATTTT. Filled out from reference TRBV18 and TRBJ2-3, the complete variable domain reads NAGVMQNPRHLVRRRGQEARLRCSPMKGHSHVYWYRQLPEEGLKFMVYLQKENIIDESGMPKERFSAEFPKEGPSILRIQQVVRGDSAAYFCASSPGAHGPDTQYFGPGTRLTVL.